Below, 19 T cell receptor beta chains from the same sample are listed, as sequenced in a study of beta chain features in type 1 diabetes. Since all of the isolated RNA was reverse transcribed, expressed TCRB transcripts were what got sequenced. Libraries were prepared by immunoSEQ multiplex PCR; TCRdb keeps only in-frame clonotypes and omits some of them. This table has some 190,000 clones, approximately 8.1% appearing once. Study results and caveats: Type 1 diabetes patients had moderately but significantly shorter TCRB CDR3s in all four CD4+ subsets.

No cognate antigen is known for these TCRs. The sample taken for sequencing was central memory CD4+ T cells from blood. These receptors originate from a middle-aged woman with type 1 diabetes.

The table lists this clone with a few counts. The V gene is TRBV4-1, the J gene TRBJ2-3, with a weak D call TRBD2 (5 bases). The CDR3 contains 16 residues. Trimming shortened V by 3 bases and J by 5 bases, and 18 bases separated the two germline ends. Germline values: CDR1 MGHRA, CDR2 YSYEKL. CDR3 protein: CASSQMGRELGDTQYF. The CDR3 DNA follows: TGCGCCAGCAGCCAGATGGGTAGGGAGTTAGGAGATACGCAGTATTTT.

The rearrangement joins TRBV5-1 to TRBJ2-6; D unresolved. The germline V gene has CDR1 SGHRS and CDR2 YFSETQ. Trimming left V 1 base short and J 1 base short, with 9 bases between. The CDR3 covers 16 residues. In DNA form, the CDR3 reads TGCGCCAGCAGCTTGCCACAAGCGTCTGGGGCCAACGTCCTGACTTTC. Translation gives CASSLPQASGANVLTF.

This clone was counted only a few times. The chain carries TRBV28 and TRBJ2-4; D possibly corresponds to TRBD1 (6 bases). Germline-derived CDR1 and CDR2 are MDHEN and SYDVKM. The CDR3 loop spans 17 amino acids. V was cut by 6 bases and J by 2 bases, with 20 bases left in between. The CDR3 nucleotides read TGTGCCAGCAGACCCTGGGGTGGGACAACGACCAAAAACATTCAGTACTTC. It codes for CASRPWGGTTTKNIQYF.

The V call is TRBV7-2, the J call TRBJ1-5, with D uncertain. Per the germline V gene, CDR1 is SGHTA and CDR2 is FQGNSA. The CDR3 has 15 amino acids. V gave up 0 bases and J gave up 3 bases, with 9 bases separating them. CDR3 bases: TGTGCCAGCAGCTTAGCTGGGAGTAACAATCAGCCCCAGCATTTT. Residues: CASSLAGSNNQPQHF.

The V call is TRBV5-4, the J call TRBJ2-1; 10 nucleotides align to TRBD1. V shed 0 bases, J shed 3 bases, and the junction held 3 bases outside the gene matches. CDR3 length: 16 amino acids. CDR1 is SGHNT, CDR2 YYREEE, per germline (reference sequence). CDR3 coding DNA: TGTGCCAGCAGCTTGGGGGGGACAGGGGTCTACAATGAGCAGTTCTTC. Amino acid sequence: CASSLGGTGVYNEQFF.

V usage is TRBV18 and J usage is TRBJ2-5, with 7 positions matching TRBD2. V gave up 0 bases and J gave up 5 bases; unmatched junction bases: 6. CDR1 and CDR2 (germline): KGHSH, LQKENI. The CDR3 runs to 15 residues. CDR3 DNA: TGTGCCAGCTCACCACCGGGGAGGGCCCATGAGACCCAGTACTTC. This gives the protein CASSPPGRAHETQYF.

The DNA for the CDR3 is TGTGCCAGCAGCTTAGTGCGGACTAGCTACGAGCAGTACTTC. Translating gives CASSLVRTSYEQYF. V is TRBV11-2 and J is TRBJ2-7; 7 bases map to TRBD2. CDR1 and CDR2 (germline): SGHAT, FQNNGV. V trimming: 1 base; J trimming: 3 bases; junction bases outside the gene matches: 3. The CDR3 is 14 amino acids.

This clone has a handful of counts. The V gene is TRBV2, the J gene TRBJ1-2; maybe TRBD1 (5 bases). V was cut by 6 bases and J by 0 bases, with 20 bases left in between. Looked up from germline, CDR1 is SNHLY and CDR2 is FYNNEI. This CDR3 region has 17 residues. CDR3 bases: TGTGCCAGCAGCGGGGCCCTCGGGAGTGGGACTAACTATGGCTACACCTTC. It specifies CASSGALGSGTNYGYTF.

This clone was seen once. This chain's CDR3 is CASSLYGSGRPSSYEQYF. The CDR3 DNA sequence: TGTGCCAGCAGCTTATACGGTAGCGGGAGGCCCAGCTCCTACGAGCAGTACTTC. The chain couples TRBV7-2 to TRBJ2-7, with 10 bases lining up with TRBD2. V trimming: 2 bases; J trimming: 0 bases; junction bases outside the gene matches: 10. This CDR3 has 18 residues. CDR1 and CDR2 (germline): SGHTA, FQGNSA.

The count of this clone is one. This rearrangement joins TRBV7-9 to TRBJ2-7; D is perhaps TRBD1 (5 bases). Looked up from germline, CDR1 is SEHNR and CDR2 is FQNEAQ (reference sequence). CDR3 length: 15 amino acids. V lost 0 bases, J lost 6 bases, and 15 bases lay in between. The CDR3 DNA sequence: TGTGCCAGCAGCTTAGCTGGTCAGGGCTTTTCCGAGCAGTACTTC. It encodes CASSLAGQGFSEQYF.

This chain links TRBV28 with TRBJ2-3, with TRBD2 matching over 10 bases. The CDR3 is 14 amino acids. Germline-derived CDR1 and CDR2 are MDHEN and SYDVKM. Trimming at V came to 5 bases and at J to 7 bases, leaving 6 bases not matched to a gene. CDR3 sequence: CASSSGGAPNTQYF. In DNA, the CDR3 is TGTGCCAGCAGTAGCGGGGGGGCCCCAAATACGCAGTATTTT.

The rearrangement links TRBV7-2 to TRBJ1-2; 8 bases are shared with TRBD1. CDR3 size: 15 residues. Germline V gives CDR1 SGHTA, CDR2 FQGNSA. The J segment lost 4 bases and the V segment lost 5 bases, leaving 9 bases of the junction unmatched. The DNA of the CDR3 is TGTGCCAGCAGCGCCTACGGGACAGGTTTCTATGGCTACACCTTC. Its protein product is CASSAYGTGFYGYTF.

This clone was seen a single time. The gene calls are TRBV7-3 and TRBJ2-1, with D perhaps TRBD2 (6 bases). V was clipped by 2 bases and J by 9 bases, with 20 bases between them. The germline gives CDR1 SGHTA, CDR2 FQGTGA. The CDR3 has 16 amino acids. DNA of the CDR3: TGTGCCAGCAGCTTAGGAGGGAGTCAAAGTAAGAGTGAGCAGTTCTTC. Amino acid sequence: CASSLGGSQSKSEQFF. The complete variable domain, with remaining parts taken from reference TRBV7-3 and TRBJ2-1, reads GAGVSQTPSNKVTEKGKYVELRCDPISGHTALYWYRQSLGQGPEFLIYFQGTGAADDSGLPNDRFFAVRPEGSVSTLKIQRTERGDSAVYLCASSLGGSQSKSEQFFGPGTRLTVL.

The rearrangement uses TRBV18 and TRBJ1-1; 7 bases match TRBD1. The germline V gene has CDR1 KGHSH and CDR2 LQKENI. The CDR3 loop spans 16 amino acids. Trimming took 0 bases from V and 4 from J; bases not matched to a gene: 8. CDR3 in amino acids: CASSPPRQGVITEAFF. CDR3 DNA sequence: TGTGCCAGCTCACCACCGAGACAGGGTGTAATCACTGAAGCTTTCTTT.

This clone was recorded a few times. Compared with germline, one end of the junction differs, possibly owing to a read error. CDR3 protein: CATSRDRGAPMNF. For the CDR3, the DNA is TGTGCCACCAGCAGAGATCGGGGTGCGCCGATGAATTTT. The J gene is TRBJ1-4, the V gene TRBV15; the D is unclear. Per the germline V gene, CDR1 is LNHNV and CDR2 is YYDKDF (reference sequence). The CDR3 runs 13 residues.

The chain carries TRBV7-6 and TRBJ2-1; D is possibly TRBD2 (5 bases). V lost 5 bases, J lost 7 bases, and 6 bases lay in between. The CDR3 has 11 residues. Germline CDR1 is SGHVS and CDR2 is FNYEAQ. The CDR3 sequence: CASSRGNEQFF. The CDR3 DNA is TGTGCCAGCAGCCGAGGGAATGAGCAGTTCTTC.

The rearrangement uses TRBV4-3 and TRBJ2-1, with a tentative D call TRBD1 (5 bases). Deletions cut 1 base from V and 8 bases from J, with 15 bases between. The CDR3 totals 15 residues. Germline loops: CDR1 LGHNA, CDR2 YSLEER. The CDR3 region has the DNA TGCGCCAGCAGCCAAGTTAGTGTGGGCAGGGATGAGCAGTTCTTC. It specifies CASSQVSVGRDEQFF.

The chain links TRBV5-6 to TRBJ1-4; 9 bases are shared with TRBD1. Germline lookup yields CDR1 SGHDT and CDR2 YYEEEE. This CDR3 is 15 amino acids long. After removal of 4 bases from V and 5 bases from J, the junction contained 6 bases not matched to a gene. Here the CDR3 reads CASSPRQGVNEKLFF. The CDR3 DNA sequence: TGTGCCAGCAGCCCCCGACAGGGGGTGAATGAAAAACTGTTTTTT.

Regarding this clone: Additional DNA sequences in this sample encode the identical CDR3. The chain links TRBV5-1 to TRBJ2-3; perhaps TRBD2 as D (5 bases). CDR1 is SGHRS, CDR2 YFSETQ, per germline. Between the trimmed V and J ends, which lost 4 bases and 3 bases, there was a span of 12 bases. This CDR3 is 14 amino acids long. CDR3 coding DNA: TGCGCCAGCAGCCTACTAACGGGGACAGATACGCAGTATTTT. It codes for CASSLLTGTDTQYF.